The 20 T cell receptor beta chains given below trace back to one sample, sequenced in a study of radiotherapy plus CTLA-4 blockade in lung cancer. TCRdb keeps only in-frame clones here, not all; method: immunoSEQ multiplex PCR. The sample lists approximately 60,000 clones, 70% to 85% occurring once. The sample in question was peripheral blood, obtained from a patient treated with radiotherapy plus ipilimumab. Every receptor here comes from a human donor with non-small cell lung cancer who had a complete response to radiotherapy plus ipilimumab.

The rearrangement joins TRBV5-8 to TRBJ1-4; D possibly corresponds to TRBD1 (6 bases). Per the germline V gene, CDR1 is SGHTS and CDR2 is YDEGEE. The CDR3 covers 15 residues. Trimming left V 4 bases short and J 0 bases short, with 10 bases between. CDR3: CASSGYRATNEKLFF. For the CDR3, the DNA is TGTGCCAGCAGCGGATACAGGGCAACTAATGAAAAACTGTTTTTT.

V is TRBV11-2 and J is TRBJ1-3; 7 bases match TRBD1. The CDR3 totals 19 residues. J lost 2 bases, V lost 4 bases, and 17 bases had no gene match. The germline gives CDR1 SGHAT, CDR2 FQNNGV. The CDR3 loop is CASSSPPGLRGNTGNTIYF. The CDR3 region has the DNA TGTGCCAGCAGCTCCCCACCAGGTCTCAGGGGGAACACTGGAAACACCATATATTTT.

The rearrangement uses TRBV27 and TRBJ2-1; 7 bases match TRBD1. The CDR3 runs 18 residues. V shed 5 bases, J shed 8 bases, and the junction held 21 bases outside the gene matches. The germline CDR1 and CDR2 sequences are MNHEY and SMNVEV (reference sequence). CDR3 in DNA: TGTGCCAGCAGTCGTACTGGTGAGTGGACAGGTCTTATTGATGAGCAGTTCTTC. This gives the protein CASSRTGEWTGLIDEQFF.

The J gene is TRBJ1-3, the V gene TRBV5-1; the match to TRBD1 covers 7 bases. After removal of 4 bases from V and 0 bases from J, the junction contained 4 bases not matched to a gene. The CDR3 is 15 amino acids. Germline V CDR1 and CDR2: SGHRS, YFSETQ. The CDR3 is CASSEGQSSGNTIYF. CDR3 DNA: TGCGCCAGCAGCGAGGGACAGAGCTCTGGAAACACCATATATTTT.

The CDR3: CAISEGRDAFF. For the CDR3, the DNA is TGTGCCATCAGTGAGGGTAGGGATGCTTTCTTT. This chain links TRBV10-3 with TRBJ1-1; D is unclear. CDR3 length: 11 residues. Germline V lookup: CDR1 ENHRY, CDR2 SYGVKD. V gave up 2 bases and J gave up 11 bases, with 9 bases separating them.

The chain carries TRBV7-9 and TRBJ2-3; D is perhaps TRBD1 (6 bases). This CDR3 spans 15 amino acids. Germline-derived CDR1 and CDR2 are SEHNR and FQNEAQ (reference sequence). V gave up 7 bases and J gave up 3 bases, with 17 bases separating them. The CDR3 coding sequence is TGTGCCAGCATCCCACAGGGATTTGGTACAGATACGCAGTATTTT. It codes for CASIPQGFGTDTQYF. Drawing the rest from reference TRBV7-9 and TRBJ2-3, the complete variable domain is DTGVSQNPRHKITKRGQNVTFRCDPISEHNRLYWYRQTLGQGPEFLTYFQNEAQLEKSRLLSDRFSAERPKGSFSTLEIQRTEQGDSAMYLCASIPQGFGTDTQYFGPGTRLTVL.

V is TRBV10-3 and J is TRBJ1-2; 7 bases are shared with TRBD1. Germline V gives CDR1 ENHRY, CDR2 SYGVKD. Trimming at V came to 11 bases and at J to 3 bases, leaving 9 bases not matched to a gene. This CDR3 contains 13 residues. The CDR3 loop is CAHARGRDYGYTF. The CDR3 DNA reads TGTGCCCATGCAAGGGGGCGAGACTATGGCTACACCTTC.

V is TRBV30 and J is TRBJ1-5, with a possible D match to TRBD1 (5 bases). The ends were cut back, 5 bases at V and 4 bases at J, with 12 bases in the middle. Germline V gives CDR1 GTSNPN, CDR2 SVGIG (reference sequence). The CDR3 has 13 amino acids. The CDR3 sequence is CAWGALRNQPQHF. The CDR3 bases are TGTGCCTGGGGGGCCCTCAGGAATCAGCCCCAGCATTTT.

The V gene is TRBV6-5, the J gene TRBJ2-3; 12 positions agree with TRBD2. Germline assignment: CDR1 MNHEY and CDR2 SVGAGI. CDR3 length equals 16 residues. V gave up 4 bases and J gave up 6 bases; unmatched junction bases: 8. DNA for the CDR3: TGTGCCAGCAGTTCCCGACTAGCGGGGGCGGCCGATACGCAGTATTTT. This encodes CASSSRLAGAADTQYF.

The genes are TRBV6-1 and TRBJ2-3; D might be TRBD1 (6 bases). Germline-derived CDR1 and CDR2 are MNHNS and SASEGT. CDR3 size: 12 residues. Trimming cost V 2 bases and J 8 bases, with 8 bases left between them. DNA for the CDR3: TGTGCCAGCAGTGAAAGCAGGGGTACGCAGTATTTT. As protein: CASSESRGTQYF.

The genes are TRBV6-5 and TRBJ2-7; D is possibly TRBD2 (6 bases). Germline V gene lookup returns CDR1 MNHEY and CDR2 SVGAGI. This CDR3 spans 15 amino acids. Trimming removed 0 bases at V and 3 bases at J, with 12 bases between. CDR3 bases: TGTGCCAGCAGTTACTCGGCGGGGCGCAACTACGAGCAGTACTTC. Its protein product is CASSYSAGRNYEQYF.

The CDR3 sequence: CASSLGTDPNYEQYF. The DNA for the CDR3 is TGTGCCAGCAGCTTAGGGACAGACCCCAACTACGAGCAGTACTTC. V and J are TRBV7-9 and TRBJ2-5, with D perhaps TRBD1 (6 bases). The better agreement between TRBJ2-7 and the DNA end casts doubt on the J call. Germline V CDR1 and CDR2: SEHNR, FQNEAQ (reference sequence). The CDR3 sequence is 15 residues long.

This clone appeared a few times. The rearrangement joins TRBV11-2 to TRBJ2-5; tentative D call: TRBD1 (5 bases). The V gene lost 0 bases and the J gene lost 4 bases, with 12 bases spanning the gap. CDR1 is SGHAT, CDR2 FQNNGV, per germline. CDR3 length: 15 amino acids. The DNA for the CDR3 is TGTGCCAGCAGCTTAGATCAGGGAACTATAGAGACCCAGTACTTC. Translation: CASSLDQGTIETQYF.

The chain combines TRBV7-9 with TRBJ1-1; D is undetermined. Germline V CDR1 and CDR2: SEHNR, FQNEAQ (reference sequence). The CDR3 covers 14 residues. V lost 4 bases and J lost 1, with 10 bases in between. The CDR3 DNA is TGTGCCAGCAGCTGGAAACGGAGGAACACTGAAGCTTTCTTT. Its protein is CASSWKRRNTEAFF.

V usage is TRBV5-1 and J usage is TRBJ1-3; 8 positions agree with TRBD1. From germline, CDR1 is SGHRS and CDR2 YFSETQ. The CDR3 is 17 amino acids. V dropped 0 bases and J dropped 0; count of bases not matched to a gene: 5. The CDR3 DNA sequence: TGCGCCAGCAGCTTGGAGGGACAGGCAACCTCTGGAAACACCATATATTTT. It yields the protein CASSLEGQATSGNTIYF.

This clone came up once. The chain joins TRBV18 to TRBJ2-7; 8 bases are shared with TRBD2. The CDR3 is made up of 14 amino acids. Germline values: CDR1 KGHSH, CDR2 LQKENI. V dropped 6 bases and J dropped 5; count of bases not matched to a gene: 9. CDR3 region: CASSTGGLGNEQYV. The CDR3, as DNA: TGTGCCAGCTCCACGGGAGGGCTCGGTAACGAGCAGTACGTC.

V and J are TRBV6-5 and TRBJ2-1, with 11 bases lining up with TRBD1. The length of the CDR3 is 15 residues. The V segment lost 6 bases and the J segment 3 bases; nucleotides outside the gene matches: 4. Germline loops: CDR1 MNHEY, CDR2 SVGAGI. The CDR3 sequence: CASSWTGGGYNEQFF. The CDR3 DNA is TGTGCCAGCAGCTGGACAGGGGGCGGCTACAATGAGCAGTTCTTC.

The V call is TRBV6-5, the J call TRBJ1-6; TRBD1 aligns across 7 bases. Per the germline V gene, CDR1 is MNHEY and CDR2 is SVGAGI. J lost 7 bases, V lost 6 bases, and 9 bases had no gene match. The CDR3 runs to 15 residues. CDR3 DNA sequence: TGTGCCAGCAGCGATACGGGACAGCGGAATTCACCCCTCCACTTT. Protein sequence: CASSDTGQRNSPLHF.

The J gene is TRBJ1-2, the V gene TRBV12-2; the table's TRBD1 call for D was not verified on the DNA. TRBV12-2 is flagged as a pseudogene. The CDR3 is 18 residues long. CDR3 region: CASRPYRDRGRLGYGYTF. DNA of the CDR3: TGTGCAAGTCGCCCCTACAGGGACAGGGGGCGGCTAGGCTATGGCTACACCTTC.

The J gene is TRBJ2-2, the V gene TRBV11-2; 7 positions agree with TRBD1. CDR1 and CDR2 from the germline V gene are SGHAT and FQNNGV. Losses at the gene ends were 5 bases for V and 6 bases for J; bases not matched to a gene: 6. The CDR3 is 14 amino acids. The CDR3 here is CASSPQGSAGELFF. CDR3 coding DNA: TGTGCCAGCAGCCCACAGGGGTCGGCCGGGGAGCTGTTTTTT.